These 28 T cell receptor beta chains were all obtained from the same sample, sequenced in a study of monozygotic twins with inflammatory bowel disease. Following a re-call of the 5' RACE reads, TCRdb has one entry per CDR3 protein and lacks DNA. This table lists a few hundred thousand distinct CDR3 sequences. Sequencing was carried out using blood. The receptors were sampled from a human donor with ulcerative colitis or Crohn's disease, or a healthy co-twin of an affected twin (not recorded which).

The chain is built from TRBV30 and TRBJ1-2; as DNA is missing, the TRBD1 call by TCRdb cannot be tested. Germline CDR1 is GTSNPN and CDR2 is SVGIG (reference sequence). The CDR3 is 12 residues long. The CDR3 spells CAWSRGLYGYTF.

The genes are TRBV30 and TRBJ1-2; TCRdb names TRBD1, which stays unverified in the absence of DNA. This CDR3 is built from 12 residues. Germline CDR1 is GTSNPN and CDR2 is SVGIG (reference sequence). The CDR3 loop is CAWSAPLGGYTF.

This chain connects TRBV7-2 to TRBJ2-1. The V gene's germline CDR1 is SGHTA and CDR2 FQGNSA. CDR3 size: 14 residues. The CDR3 here is CASSSRQKANEQFF.

The rearrangement uses TRBV5-1 and TRBJ2-5; TCRdb designates TRBD2, a call that cannot be tested without DNA. This CDR3 comprises 17 residues. The germline V gene encodes CDR1 SGHRS and CDR2 YFSETQ. CDR3 residues: CASSLLRGAEVPETQYF.

The gene calls are TRBV6-5 and TRBJ2-1. The germline gives CDR1 MNHEY, CDR2 SVGAGI. The CDR3 covers 18 residues. CDR3 loop: CASSYRSLGGGSYNEQFF.

J is TRBJ1-2 and V is TRBV4-1; TCRdb reports TRBD1, a call that lacks DNA to check it against. The germline CDR1 and CDR2 sequences are MGHRA and YSYEKL. This CDR3 comprises 18 residues. This CDR3 reads CASSQDLPGQGVIYGYTF.

The chain carries TRBV4-1 and TRBJ1-2. The germline CDR1 and CDR2 sequences are MGHRA and YSYEKL. This CDR3 region has 14 residues. This CDR3 reads CASSQPSSRDGYTF.

This chain joins TRBV6-1 and TRBJ2-3; TCRdb proposes TRBD2, but this gene call is untestable without DNA. This CDR3 is built from 14 residues. Germline-derived CDR1 and CDR2 are MNHNS and SASEGT. This chain's CDR3 is CASSKGLGLDTQYF.

The chain carries TRBV12-3 or TRBV12-4 and TRBJ2-3; as DNA is missing, the TRBD2 call by TCRdb cannot be tested. The CDR3 is 14 amino acids. The CDR3 spells CASSFSRAGDTQYF.

The J gene is TRBJ2-1, the V gene TRBV12-3 or TRBV12-4. This CDR3 spans 15 amino acids. The CDR3 sequence: CASSLAGDLPHEQFF.

This chain uses TRBV14 with TRBJ2-1; checking the TCRdb D call of TRBD1 is not possible without DNA. The CDR3 runs 15 residues. Germline V CDR1 and CDR2: SGHDN, FVKESK. This chain's CDR3 is CASRGQNHSYNEQFF.

The chain couples TRBV7-2 to TRBJ2-1; TCRdb lists TRBD1, though no DNA is available to test this call. The CDR3 consists of 15 residues. The germline V gene has CDR1 SGHTA and CDR2 FQGNSA. The CDR3 is CASSLGAGPLNEQFF.

The rearrangement uses TRBV5-1 and TRBJ1-6; absent DNA, TCRdb's TRBD1 call cannot be checked. This CDR3 has 16 amino acids. The germline V gene encodes CDR1 SGHRS and CDR2 YFSETQ. This chain's CDR3 is CASRASGPGTYSPLHF. Full variable domain (remainder filled in from reference TRBV5-1 and TRBJ1-6): KAGVTQTPRYLIKTRGQQVTLSCSPISGHRSVSWYQQTPGQGLQFLFEYFSETQRNKGNFPGRFSGRQFSNSRSEMNVSTLELGDSALYLCASRASGPGTYSPLHFGNGTRLTVT.

This chain links TRBV7-8 with TRBJ2-2; TCRdb picks TRBD1, but there is no DNA to check that call. The CDR3 runs 14 residues. Germline values: CDR1 SGHVS, CDR2 FQNEAQ. The CDR3 loop is CASSLLRGTGELFF.

The chain links TRBV28 to TRBJ1-4; TCRdb proposes TRBD1, but this gene call is untestable without DNA. This CDR3 is built from 15 residues. Per germline, CDR1 MDHEN and CDR2 SYDVKM. CDR3 residues: CASSRDRGAGEKLFF.

CDR3 loop: CASSLVATGNQPQHF. J is TRBJ1-5 and V is TRBV7-2; checking the TCRdb D call of TRBD1 is not possible without DNA. This CDR3 comprises 15 residues. The germline gives CDR1 SGHTA, CDR2 FQGNSA.

V usage is TRBV6-2 or TRBV6-3 and J usage is TRBJ2-7; the TCRdb D gene call, TRBD1, has no DNA to confirm it. There are 12 residues in the CDR3. CDR1 is MNHEY, CDR2 SVGEGT, per germline. The CDR3 protein is CASTGRPYEQYF.

The V call is TRBV18, the J call TRBJ2-7. CDR3 length equals 14 residues. The V gene's germline CDR1 is KGHSH and CDR2 LQKENI. CDR3 protein: CASSPRDSNYEQYF. Complete variable domain (other parts from reference TRBV18 and TRBJ2-7): NAGVMQNPRHLVRRRGQEARLRCSPMKGHSHVYWYRQLPEEGLKFMVYLQKENIIDESGMPKERFSAEFPKEGPSILRIQQVVRGDSAAYFCASSPRDSNYEQYFGPGTRLTVT.

V is TRBV10-3 and J is TRBJ2-3; TCRdb returns TRBD2, unconfirmable since there is no DNA. Germline V gives CDR1 ENHRY, CDR2 SYGVKD. The CDR3 loop spans 18 amino acids. CDR3 region: CAISAPRLAGDWADTQYF.

The V call is TRBV18, the J call TRBJ2-5; TCRdb proposes TRBD2, but this gene call is untestable without DNA. CDR1 is KGHSH and CDR2 is LQKENI in the germline V gene. The CDR3 contains 15 residues. The CDR3 sequence is CASSPPGLAGETQYF. Full variable domain (outside the CDR3, taken from reference TRBV18 and TRBJ2-5): NAGVMQNPRHLVRRRGQEARLRCSPMKGHSHVYWYRQLPEEGLKFMVYLQKENIIDESGMPKERFSAEFPKEGPSILRIQQVVRGDSAAYFCASSPPGLAGETQYFGPGTRLLVL.

This chain connects TRBV20-1 to TRBJ2-3; the TCRdb D gene call, TRBD2, has no DNA to confirm it. This CDR3 has 14 residues. Germline CDR1 DFQATT, CDR2 SNEGSKA (reference sequence). CDR3 loop: CSARDLGAGDTQYF.

V and J are TRBV6-2 or TRBV6-3 and TRBJ1-2; absent DNA, TCRdb's TRBD1 call cannot be checked. CDR3 length: 13 amino acids. Germline V gene lookup returns CDR1 MNHEY and CDR2 SVGEGT. This CDR3 is CASSYSQGVGYTF.

The chain joins TRBV20-1 to TRBJ2-7; TCRdb outputs TRBD1, but without DNA this stays unchecked. Germline V gene lookup returns CDR1 DFQATT and CDR2 SNEGSKA (reference sequence). This CDR3 has 12 residues. CDR3 residues: CSATDRTYEQYF.

The CDR3 is CASARPGWGYTF. The chain links TRBV27 to TRBJ1-2; as DNA is missing, the TRBD1 call by TCRdb cannot be tested. Germline CDR1 is MNHEY and CDR2 is SMNVEV (reference sequence). The CDR3 spans 12 residues.

This chain uses TRBV10-3 with TRBJ2-5; with no DNA, the TCRdb D assignment of TRBD1 cannot be verified. In germline, CDR1 is ENHRY, CDR2 SYGVKD. The CDR3 contains 14 residues. CDR3 loop: CAISYRGSQETQYF.

The V gene is TRBV11-2, the J gene TRBJ1-1; TCRdb's D call, TRBD1, is unchecked because there is no DNA. From germline, CDR1 is SGHAT and CDR2 FQNNGV. CDR3 length equals 15 residues. The CDR3 is CASSLEPGIVTEAFF.

This rearrangement joins TRBV27 to TRBJ2-3. CDR1 and CDR2 (germline): MNHEY, SMNVEV (reference sequence). CDR3 length equals 14 residues. This CDR3 reads CASSLTTYTDTQYF.

The chain is built from TRBV7-2 and TRBJ2-1; as DNA is missing, the TRBD1 call by TCRdb cannot be tested. The V gene's germline CDR1 is SGHTA and CDR2 FQGNSA. The CDR3 is made up of 14 amino acids. CDR3 amino acids: CASSSGVRYNEQLF.